The 25 T cell receptor beta chains below were found in one sample sequenced in a study of T cell responses to AZD1222 COVID-19 vaccine. The assay was immunoSEQ multiplex PCR, and TCRdb's table has in-frame clones only and misses some. The sample lists roughly 180,000 clones; 85% to 95% were seen once. The sample was peripheral blood, taken on day 0 of AZD1222 vaccination. Receptors were obtained from an adult in good health.

V and J are TRBV28 and TRBJ2-5; TRBD1 agrees at 8 bases. The CDR3 covers 17 residues. The germline CDR1 and CDR2 sequences are MDHEN and SYDVKM. V shed 6 bases, J shed 1 base, and the junction held 13 bases outside the gene matches. The CDR3 DNA reads TGTGCCAGCAGGAATGACAGGGGAGGCCTACTCCAAGAGACCCAGTACTTC. It encodes CASRNDRGGLLQETQYF.

V gene TRBV6-5 combines with J gene TRBJ1-5; D is possibly TRBD1 (5 bases). Trimming left V 5 bases short and J 6 bases short, with 17 bases between. Looked up from germline, CDR1 is MNHEY and CDR2 is SVGAGI. This CDR3 region has 15 residues. CDR3 sequence: CASSPRGYGFQPQHF. The DNA for the CDR3 is TGTGCCAGCAGTCCCCGGGGGTATGGGTTTCAGCCCCAGCATTTT.

V and J are TRBV28 and TRBJ1-6; a possible D gene is TRBD1 (6 bases). The length of the CDR3 is 16 residues. Between the trimmed V and J ends, which lost 3 bases and 8 bases, there was a span of 17 bases. CDR1 and CDR2 (germline): MDHEN, SYDVKM. Written as DNA, the CDR3 is TGTGCCAGCAGTTTTAGGGGGGCTGTCCTCGATTCACCCCTCCACTTT. The encoded protein is CASSFRGAVLDSPLHF.

There are a few counts of this clone. CDR3 residues: CASSLGGTDNSPLHF. CDR3 in DNA: TGTGCCAGCAGCTTAGGAGGGACAGACAATTCACCCCTCCACTTT. The chain couples TRBV11-1 to TRBJ1-6; 7 nucleotides agree with TRBD1. J lost 7 bases, V lost 1 base, and 4 bases had no gene match. Germline V gene lookup returns CDR1 SGHAT and CDR2 FQDESV (reference sequence). This CDR3 spans 15 amino acids. Combining the CDR3 with reference TRBV11-1 and TRBJ1-6 gives the whole variable domain EAEVAQSPRYKITEKSQAVAFWCDPISGHATLYWYRQILGQGPELLVQFQDESVVDDSQLPKDRFSAERLKGVDSTLKIQPAELGDSAMYLCASSLGGTDNSPLHFGNGTRLTVT.

The CDR3 DNA reads TGTGCCAGCAAGGGGGCCTATGGCTACACCTTC. Its translation: CASKGAYGYTF. The chain employs TRBV6-5 and TRBJ1-2, with 7 bases identical to TRBD1. Germline CDR1 MNHEY, CDR2 SVGAGI. The length of the CDR3 is 11 residues. The V gene end was trimmed by 7 bases and the J gene end by 4 bases; junction bases not matched to a gene: 0.

V is TRBV5-5 and J is TRBJ2-1; D gene ambiguous. The V gene lost 2 bases and the J gene lost 15 bases, with 15 bases spanning the gap. Germline V lookup: CDR1 SGHKS, CDR2 YYEKEE (reference sequence). The CDR3 length is 12 residues. CDR3 bases: TGTGCCAGCAGCTTAAGGTCTTACGCCCTGTTCTTC. Translating it yields CASSLRSYALFF.

The chain recombines TRBV3-1 (or the pseudogene TRBV3-2) with TRBJ1-3, with 7 positions matching TRBD1. The germline V gene encodes CDR1 LGHDT and CDR2 YNNKEL (reference sequence). The V gene end was trimmed by 2 bases and the J gene end by 0 bases; junction bases not matched to a gene: 7. The length of the CDR3 is 17 residues. CDR3 bases: TGTGCCAGCAGCCAACAGGGGGTCGTCCTCTCTGGAAACACCATATATTTT. It yields the protein CASSQQGVVLSGNTIYF.

The CDR3 loop reads CASSDSSGYSMYGYTF. The CDR3 bases are TGTGCCAGCAGTGACTCGTCAGGGTACTCGATGTATGGCTACACCTTC. J is TRBJ1-2 and V is TRBV6-4, with D maybe TRBD1 (5 bases). Trimming removed 0 bases from V and 5 bases from J, with 16 bases in between. The CDR3 is 16 residues long. The germline gives CDR1 MRHNA, CDR2 SNTAGT.

The J gene is TRBJ2-1, the V gene TRBV12-5, with TRBD1 identical over 11 bases. The trim removed 1 base at V and 9 bases at J, leaving 5 bases unmatched. The CDR3 is 15 amino acids. Germline V gene data show CDR1 as LGHNT and CDR2 as FRNRAP. CDR3 coding DNA: TGTGCTAGTGGTTTGGGGGACAGGGGGAATTCTGAGCAGTTCTTC. Translation gives CASGLGDRGNSEQFF.

The rearrangement joins TRBV18 to TRBJ2-1; 7 bases fit TRBD2. J was trimmed by 10 bases and V by 2 bases; bases with no gene match: 5. The CDR3 has 13 residues. Germline-derived CDR1 and CDR2 are KGHSH and LQKENI. The CDR3 here is CASSPVKAGEQFF. The CDR3 region has the DNA TGTGCCAGCTCACCAGTGAAAGCGGGAGAGCAGTTCTTC.

V and J are TRBV29-1 and TRBJ1-1; D is perhaps TRBD1 (5 bases). CDR3 length: 17 amino acids. The V gene lost 4 bases and the J gene lost 1 base, with 22 bases spanning the gap. The V gene's germline CDR1 is SQVTM and CDR2 ANQGSEA. In DNA, the CDR3 is TGCAGCGTTGTAGAGCGAAATCGCAGGGACGCGAACACTGAAGCTTTCTTT. This sequence encodes CSVVERNRRDANTEAFF. The whole variable domain, remainder taken from reference TRBV29-1 and TRBJ1-1, is SAVISQKPSRDICQRGTSLTIQCQVDSQVTMMFWYRQQPGQSLTLIATANQGSEATYESGFVIDKFPISRPNLTFSTLTVSNMSPEDSSIYLCSVVERNRRDANTEAFFGQGTRLTVV.

The genes are TRBV12-3 or TRBV12-4 and TRBJ1-1; D gene ambiguous. The CDR3 contains 13 residues. Trimming pared 6 bases from V and 1 base from J, leaving 9 bases between. The CDR3 bases are TGTGCCAGCAGCCCAGGTAGGAACACTGAAGCTTTCTTT. Protein product: CASSPGRNTEAFF.

J is TRBJ1-2 and V is TRBV24-1; weak D call: TRBD1 (6 bases). The CDR3 has 17 amino acids. Germline lookup yields CDR1 KGHDR and CDR2 SFDVKD. Trimming removed 7 bases from V and 4 bases from J, with 24 bases in between. In nucleotides, the CDR3 is TGTGCCACCAGCCCGGGGGGAACAGGGCTGAGGGGCTATGGCTACACCTTC. Translating it yields CATSPGGTGLRGYGYTF.

The chain has TRBV5-1 and TRBJ2-1; TRBD2 matches at 13 bases. V was clipped by 0 bases and J by 10 bases; unmatched bases: 1. This CDR3 is 14 amino acids long. Germline V gene data show CDR1 as SGHRS and CDR2 as YFSETQ. The CDR3 loop is CASSLAGLAGEQFF. For the CDR3, the DNA is TGCGCCAGCAGCTTGGCGGGACTAGCGGGAGAGCAGTTCTTC.

With regard to this clone: One end of the junction fails to match germline, which may point to a read error. CDR3 residues: CAGSLTSSGSGDTQYF. As DNA, the CDR3 is TGCGCCGGCAGCTTAACCTCTAGCGGGAGCGGCGATACGCAGTATTTT. The chain links TRBV5-1 to TRBJ2-3; 10 bases align to TRBD2. The CDR3 has 16 residues. Germline V CDR1 and CDR2: SGHRS, YFSETQ.

The gene calls are TRBV13 and TRBJ1-1, with D possibly matching TRBD1 (6 bases). CDR3 length: 12 amino acids. The V and J ends lost 1 base and 8 bases respectively, with 8 bases between them. CDR1 is PRHDT and CDR2 is FYEKMQ in the germline V gene (reference sequence). CDR3 in DNA: TGTGCCAGCAGCTTAGAGACAGGAGAAGCTTTCTTT. This codes for CASSLETGEAFF.

The V gene is TRBV5-5, the J gene TRBJ1-5, with D possibly being TRBD1 (5 bases). The CDR3 has 15 amino acids. V was cut by 0 bases and J by 4 bases, with 11 bases left in between. Germline-derived CDR1 and CDR2 are SGHKS and YYEKEE (reference sequence). CDR3 sequence (DNA): TGTGCCAGCAGCTTGGGTTGGGACTATAATCAGCCCCAGCATTTT. Residues: CASSLGWDYNQPQHF.

The J gene is TRBJ2-7, the V gene TRBV5-5; 9 bases match TRBD2. In germline, CDR1 is SGHKS, CDR2 YYEKEE (reference sequence). V dropped 4 bases and J dropped 6; count of bases not matched to a gene: 5. The CDR3 loop spans 13 amino acids. For the CDR3, the DNA is TGTGCCAGCAGCCTACGCGGGAGGGTCGAGCAGTACTTC. Translating it yields CASSLRGRVEQYF.

The genes are TRBV3-1 (or the pseudogene TRBV3-2) and TRBJ1-3; D is unclear. Germline V gene sequence: CDR1 LGHDT, CDR2 YNNKEL (reference sequence). V was cut by 3 bases and J by 2 bases, with 11 bases left in between. The CDR3 is made up of 15 amino acids. CDR3 coding DNA: TGTGCCAGCAGCCAGGGCCCAGGCCCTGGAAACACCATATATTTT. It codes for CASSQGPGPGNTIYF.

A note on this clone: This CDR3 is also generated by other DNA sequences in the sample. The V gene is TRBV19, the J gene TRBJ2-7, with 8 positions matching TRBD1. The CDR3 is made up of 14 amino acids. Per the germline V gene, CDR1 is LNHDA and CDR2 is SQIVND (reference sequence). V was pared by 3 bases and J by 4 bases, with 5 bases of the junction left unmatched. For the CDR3, the DNA is TGTGCCAGTAGTATCGGGACAGGCGATTACGAGCAGTACTTC. Its protein product is CASSIGTGDYEQYF. Supplemented by reference TRBV19 and TRBJ2-7, the full variable domain reads DGGITQSPKYLFRKEGQNVTLSCEQNLNHDAMYWYRQDPGQGLRLIYYSQIVNDFQKGDIAEGYSVSREKKESFPLTVTSAQKNPTAFYLCASSIGTGDYEQYFGPGTRLTVT.

The CDR3 is CASSVNVGENTEAFF. DNA for the CDR3: TGTGCCAGCAGCGTAAACGTTGGGGAGAACACTGAAGCTTTCTTT. The rearrangement joins TRBV9 to TRBJ1-1; D unresolved. V was trimmed by 1 base and J by 1 base, leaving 11 bases between them. The CDR3 consists of 15 residues. Germline V gene data show CDR1 as SGDLS and CDR2 as YYNGEE.

In this sample, this clone turned up once. This chain joins TRBV5-4 and TRBJ1-2; D remains ambiguous. Trimming removed 3 bases at V and 5 bases at J, with 11 bases between. This CDR3 comprises 13 residues. Per the germline V gene, CDR1 is SGHNT and CDR2 is YYREEE (reference sequence). The CDR3 sequence: CASSYYTEYGYTF. The CDR3 nucleotides are TGTGCCAGCAGCTACTACACAGAATATGGCTACACCTTC.

This CDR3 is CASSDSEGGADTQYF. CDR3 sequence (DNA): TGTGCCAGCAGTGACTCAGAAGGGGGCGCAGATACGCAGTATTTT. This rearrangement joins TRBV6-4 to TRBJ2-3, with TRBD1 matching over 7 bases. CDR3 length: 15 amino acids. With V trimmed by 0 bases and J by 4 bases, 4 bases remained unmatched. CDR1 and CDR2 (germline): MRHNA, SNTAGT.

The V call is TRBV6-6, the J call TRBJ1-2; D may be TRBD1 (5 bases). V was cut by 2 bases and J by 4 bases, with 11 bases left in between. CDR3 length equals 14 residues. Germline V gene lookup returns CDR1 MNHNY and CDR2 SVGAGI (reference sequence). CDR3 sequence (DNA): TGTGCCAGCAGTTACGGGGCCTCCTCCTATGGCTACACCTTC. Translation: CASSYGASSYGYTF.

V usage is TRBV19 and J usage is TRBJ2-5; D is unclear. The CDR3 length is 17 residues. Germline CDR1 and CDR2: LNHDA and SQIVND (reference sequence). V dropped 1 base and J dropped 5 bases, with 20 bases sitting between them. The CDR3 nucleotides are TGTGCCAGTAGTATAGGGCAGTATCTGCGAGTCCCGGAGACCCAGTACTTC. As protein: CASSIGQYLRVPETQYF.